The TCR beta chain described here comes from a study of human CD8 memory T cell subsets. Germline V gene data show CDR1 as SSHAT and CDR2 as FNYEAQ (reference sequence). The CDR3 totals 14 residues. The authors made TCR beta libraries using UMI-labeled 5' RACE. TCRdb reprocessed the 5' RACE reads, keeping one entry per CDR3 protein, no DNA. The table counts under 4,500 distinct CDR3 sequences; 25% to 35% lies in the top ten. The sample consisted of CD8+ T cells from PBMCs. The chain couples TRBV7-7 to TRBJ2-2; TCRdb designates TRBD1, a call that cannot be tested without DNA. The origin of this receptor is a human donor in good health. The CDR3 is CASSLEGHTGELFF.